This entry lists 25 T cell receptor beta chains sequenced from one sample in a study of T cell responses to AZD1222 COVID-19 vaccine. The assay was immunoSEQ multiplex PCR, and TCRdb's table has in-frame clones only and misses some. Found here are just under 90,000 clones, roughly 88% of them singletons; the top ten hold about 9.3%. The source was peripheral blood, collected on day 0 of MenACWY control vaccination. Receptors originate from an adult in good health.

Here the CDR3 DNA reads TGTGCCAGCTCCACGGGAGCACCCCTCCACTTT. Encoded protein: CASSTGAPLHF. This chain links TRBV6-5 with TRBJ1-6; D remains unclear. V was trimmed by 8 bases and J by 11 bases, leaving 10 bases between them. The CDR3 contains 11 residues. Germline-derived CDR1 and CDR2 are MNHEY and SVGAGI.

The V gene is TRBV4-3, the J gene TRBJ2-3; D not certain. Germline V CDR1 and CDR2: LGHNA, YSLEER. The CDR3 is 14 residues long. Trimming removed 0 bases from V and 0 bases from J, with 4 bases in between. Here the CDR3 reads CASSQETSTDTQYF. CDR3 sequence (DNA): TGCGCCAGCAGCCAAGAGACTAGCACAGATACGCAGTATTTT.

In nucleotides, the CDR3 is TGCGCCAGCAGCTTGGACCCTGGCCAAGAGACCCAGTACTTC. Translated: CASSLDPGQETQYF. The genes are TRBV5-1 and TRBJ2-5; the D is unclear. The CDR3 has 14 amino acids. V dropped 0 bases and J dropped 1 base, with 7 bases sitting between them. CDR1 is SGHRS and CDR2 is YFSETQ in the germline V gene.

As DNA, the CDR3 is TGTGCCAGCAGTGCCGGGCTCTCTAATTCACCCCTCCACTTT. It specifies CASSAGLSNSPLHF. The chain links TRBV2 to TRBJ1-6; D unclear. V lost 4 bases and J 6 bases, leaving 10 bases between the germline ends. Germline CDR1 is SNHLY and CDR2 is FYNNEI. The CDR3 has 14 amino acids. The variable domain in full, completed from reference TRBV2 and TRBJ1-6, reads EPEVTQTPSHQVTQMGQEVILRCVPISNHLYFYWYRQILGQKVEFLVSFYNNEISEKSEIFDDQFSVERPDGSNFTLKIRSTKLEDSAMYFCASSAGLSNSPLHFGNGTRLTVT.

The chain couples TRBV6-5 to TRBJ1-5; D is possibly TRBD1 (6 bases). This CDR3 spans 15 amino acids. Germline CDR1 is MNHEY and CDR2 is SVGAGI. V shed 2 bases and J shed 6 bases, with 14 bases lying between them. CDR3 residues: CASSYKRGEGQPQHF. In DNA, the CDR3 is TGTGCCAGCAGTTACAAAAGGGGGGAAGGTCAGCCCCAGCATTTT.

The CDR3, as DNA: TGTGCCAGTAGTATCCCTTCGTCCGGCGCTACCTCCTACGAGCAGTACTTC. Its translation: CASSIPSSGATSYEQYF. The V gene is TRBV19, the J gene TRBJ2-7; D remains ambiguous. This CDR3 has 17 residues. V was cut by 3 bases and J by 0 bases, with 18 bases left in between. Looked up from germline, CDR1 is LNHDA and CDR2 is SQIVND (reference sequence).

CDR3 DNA sequence: TGTGCCAGCAGTGAAGCGCTTGGAGGGGGCGGCGGGGAGCTGTTTTTT. Its protein is CASSEALGGGGGELFF. V and J are TRBV2 and TRBJ2-2; D perhaps matches TRBD1 (7 bases). V gave up 0 bases and J gave up 7 bases, with 15 bases separating them. Germline-derived CDR1 and CDR2 are SNHLY and FYNNEI. This CDR3 is 16 amino acids long.

This chain links TRBV28 with TRBJ1-2; TRBD1 agrees at 7 bases. The CDR3 runs 13 residues. Germline V gene sequence: CDR1 MDHEN, CDR2 SYDVKM. Trimming cost V 6 bases and J 4 bases; bases outside gene matches: 5. CDR3: CASSTGTVYGYTF. The CDR3 DNA sequence: TGTGCCAGCAGCACCGGGACAGTCTATGGCTACACCTTC.

The rearrangement joins TRBV7-9 to TRBJ1-1, with 8 positions matching TRBD1. CDR1 is SEHNR and CDR2 is FQNEAQ in the germline V gene (reference sequence). Germline trimming cut 5 bases from V and 4 bases from J; bases unmatched to any gene: 9. CDR3 length: 15 amino acids. Here the CDR3 DNA reads TGTGCCAGCAGCACTTCAGGGGGCGTCGGCACTGAAGCTTTCTTT. It translates to CASSTSGGVGTEAFF.

There are a few counts of this clone. The gene calls are TRBV6-4 and TRBJ2-2; D is uncertain. The CDR3 has 14 amino acids. The ends were cut back, 0 bases at V and 3 bases at J, with 5 bases in the middle. The germline V gene has CDR1 MRHNA and CDR2 SNTAGT. CDR3 amino acids: CASSDSSDTGELFF. In nucleotides, the CDR3 is TGTGCCAGCAGTGACTCATCCGACACCGGGGAGCTGTTTTTT.

The V and J genes are TRBV4-3 and TRBJ1-2; possibly TRBD1 for D (6 bases). Germline CDR1 LGHNA, CDR2 YSLEER. The CDR3 length is 14 residues. V shed 0 bases and J shed 6 bases, with 11 bases lying between them. In DNA form, the CDR3 reads TGCGCCAGCAGCCAAGATCGCAGGGGCGATGGCTACACCTTC. It specifies CASSQDRRGDGYTF.

This chain connects TRBV7-2 to TRBJ1-6, with D uncertain. The CDR3 length is 13 residues. Trimming took 1 base from V and 6 from J, leaving 4 bases between them. Germline CDR1 is SGHTA and CDR2 is FQGNSA. The CDR3 spells CASSLGGNSPLHF. The CDR3 region has the DNA TGTGCCAGCAGCTTAGGCGGTAATTCACCCCTCCACTTT.

The V call is TRBV5-1, the J call TRBJ2-2, with TRBD1 matching 10 bases. Germline V CDR1 and CDR2: SGHRS, YFSETQ. Unmatched junction bases numbered 9, after V lost 5 bases and J lost 5 bases. The CDR3 has 16 amino acids. CDR3 residues: CASSPQPGQGTGELFF. In nucleotides, the CDR3 is TGCGCCAGCAGTCCACAGCCGGGACAGGGGACCGGGGAGCTGTTTTTT.

This rearrangement joins TRBV3-1 (or the pseudogene TRBV3-2) to TRBJ1-2; the D gene is possibly TRBD1 (5 bases). The CDR3 totals 16 residues. From germline, CDR1 is LGHDT and CDR2 YNNKEL (reference sequence). The ends were cut back, 3 bases at V and 6 bases at J, with 20 bases in the middle. The CDR3 spells CASSHPTLQGENGYTF. The CDR3, as DNA: TGTGCCAGCAGCCACCCCACCCTCCAGGGCGAAAATGGCTACACCTTC.

The V and J genes are TRBV3-1 (or the pseudogene TRBV3-2) and TRBJ1-1; a weak D match, TRBD1 (6 bases). The CDR3 runs to 15 residues. Trimming pared 4 bases from V and 4 bases from J, leaving 16 bases between. The germline gives CDR1 LGHDT, CDR2 YNNKEL (reference sequence). The CDR3 nucleotides read TGTGCCAGCAGCCCGTCCGACAGGTCCGGCACTGAAGCTTTCTTT. It translates to CASSPSDRSGTEAFF.

The chain uses TRBV2 and TRBJ1-1; D not certain. Trimming removed 1 base at V and 0 bases at J, with 6 bases between. Germline loops: CDR1 SNHLY, CDR2 FYNNEI. This CDR3 is built from 14 residues. The DNA for the CDR3 is TGTGCCAGCAGTGAAGTGTTCATGAACACTGAAGCTTTCTTT. Its translation is CASSEVFMNTEAFF.

The chain recombines TRBV6-6 with TRBJ1-1; TRBD1 is a possible D gene (6 bases). This CDR3 contains 12 residues. The germline gives CDR1 MNHNY, CDR2 SVGAGI (reference sequence). Trimming pared 2 bases from V and 6 bases from J, leaving 7 bases between. The CDR3 loop is CASSYGGPEAFF. The CDR3 DNA reads as TGTGCCAGCAGTTACGGGGGGCCTGAAGCTTTCTTT.

The rearrangement uses TRBV19 and TRBJ1-1, with TRBD1 matching over 7 bases. Germline V CDR1 and CDR2: LNHDA, SQIVND (reference sequence). The junction had 3 bases not matched to a gene; V was cut back by 5 bases and J by 3 bases. The CDR3 is 13 residues long. CDR3 region: CASSSDRDTEAFF. The CDR3 DNA is TGTGCCAGTAGTTCTGACAGGGACACTGAAGCTTTCTTT.

J is TRBJ2-7 and V is TRBV19, with 9 nucleotides matching TRBD2. With V trimmed by 1 base and J by 3 bases, 4 bases remained unmatched. The CDR3 consists of 15 residues. CDR1 is LNHDA and CDR2 is SQIVND in the germline V gene (reference sequence). The CDR3 DNA reads as TGTGCCAGTAGTATAGTAGCGGGGGCTAACTACGAGCAGTACTTC. Translation: CASSIVAGANYEQYF. Supplemented by reference TRBV19 and TRBJ2-7, the full variable domain reads DGGITQSPKYLFRKEGQNVTLSCEQNLNHDAMYWYRQDPGQGLRLIYYSQIVNDFQKGDIAEGYSVSREKKESFPLTVTSAQKNPTAFYLCASSIVAGANYEQYFGPGTRLTVT.

This clone was seen just once. The chain recombines TRBV28 with TRBJ1-2; tentatively, D is TRBD1 (5 bases). CDR3 size: 15 residues. The V gene lost 7 bases and the J gene lost 4 bases, with 19 bases spanning the gap. Germline V gene lookup returns CDR1 MDHEN and CDR2 SYDVKM. CDR3 amino acids: CASTYSLAGSYGYTF. DNA for the CDR3: TGTGCCAGCACCTACTCCCTCGCAGGGAGCTATGGCTACACCTTC.

This chain uses TRBV27 with TRBJ2-1; perhaps TRBD1 as D (5 bases). The CDR3 sequence is 18 residues long. Trimming took 0 bases from V and 0 from J, leaving 15 bases between them. CDR1 is MNHEY, CDR2 SMNVEV, per germline (reference sequence). The CDR3 bases are TGTGCCAGCAGTTTATCGATAGCCGACAGCAGCTCCTACAATGAGCAGTTCTTC. Its protein is CASSLSIADSSSYNEQFF.

This chain connects TRBV19 to TRBJ1-5; D gene uncertain. V lost 7 bases and J lost 2, with 6 bases in between. CDR3 length: 12 amino acids. Germline CDR1 reads LNHDA; CDR2 reads SQIVND (reference sequence). The CDR3 region has the DNA TGTGCCAGTATGGTAGGCAATCAGCCCCAGCATTTT. Protein: CASMVGNQPQHF.

The chain joins TRBV5-1 to TRBJ2-7; a weak D match, TRBD2 (6 bases). V was trimmed by 1 base and J by 0 bases, leaving 14 bases between them. CDR1 and CDR2 (germline): SGHRS, YFSETQ. The CDR3 length is 16 residues. The CDR3 DNA is TGCGCCAGCAGCTTGTGGGGGAGGAGAGACTCCTACGAGCAGTACTTC. Protein sequence: CASSLWGRRDSYEQYF.

A remark on this clone: A junction end diverges from the germline sequence, so it may reflect a read error. V usage is TRBV6-5 and J usage is TRBJ1-1; tentatively, D is TRBD1 (6 bases). Germline V CDR1 and CDR2: MNHEY, SVGAGI. CDR3 length: 15 residues. The CDR3 sequence: CASSHSGTNPTPSYF. In DNA form, the CDR3 reads TGTGCCAGCAGCCATAGCGGGACAAATCCGACGCCATCCTACTTT.

This clone was seen a single time. The chain uses TRBV19 and TRBJ2-1; 9 bases line up with TRBD1. CDR1 and CDR2 (germline): LNHDA, SQIVND (reference sequence). V lost 1 base, J lost 6 bases, and 1 base stayed unmatched. This CDR3 comprises 14 residues. The CDR3 bases are TGTGCCAGTAGTATAGTGGACAGGGGCAATGAGCAGTTCTTC. Translating it yields CASSIVDRGNEQFF.